This T cell receptor (beta chain) was captured in a study of blood T cell repertoires in COVID-19. Study context: From the United States, Italy and Spain came samples of acute and convalescent COVID-19. T cells, B-cell-depleted T cells, or PBMCs supplied cDNA or gDNA.

Original methodology: Reference gene primer amplification in the assay estimated nucleated cell counts. The protocol was immunoSEQ multiplex PCR, while the TCRdb copy is restricted to in-frame clones and leaves out a portion. That table gives V, J and clone size, and the DNA gave D and trimming. Of hundreds of thousands of clones in the sample, over 80% were seen once. V gave up 1 base and J gave up 4 bases; unmatched junction bases: 5. CDR3 size: 15 residues. CDR1 and CDR2 from the germline V gene are LGHDT and YNNKEL (reference sequence). The sequence came from a woman aged 70-85 years with active or convalescent COVID-19. The specimen sequenced was peripheral blood. The chain employs TRBV3-1 (or the pseudogene TRBV3-2) and TRBJ2-7; TRBD2 matches at 9 bases. CDR3 sequence (DNA): TGTGCCAGCAGCCAAGGCGGACTAGCGCGATACGAGCAGTACTTC. It is translated as CASSQGGLARYEQYF.